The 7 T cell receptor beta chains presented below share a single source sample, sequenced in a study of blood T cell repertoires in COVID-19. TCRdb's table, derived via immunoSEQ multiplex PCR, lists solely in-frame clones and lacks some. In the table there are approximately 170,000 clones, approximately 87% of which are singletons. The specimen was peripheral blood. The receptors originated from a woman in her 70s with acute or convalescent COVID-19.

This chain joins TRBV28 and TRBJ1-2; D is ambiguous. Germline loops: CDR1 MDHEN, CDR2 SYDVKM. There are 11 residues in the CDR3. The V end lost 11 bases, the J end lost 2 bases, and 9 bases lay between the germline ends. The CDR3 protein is CAVSENYGYTF. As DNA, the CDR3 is TGTGCCGTTTCAGAAAACTATGGCTACACCTTC.

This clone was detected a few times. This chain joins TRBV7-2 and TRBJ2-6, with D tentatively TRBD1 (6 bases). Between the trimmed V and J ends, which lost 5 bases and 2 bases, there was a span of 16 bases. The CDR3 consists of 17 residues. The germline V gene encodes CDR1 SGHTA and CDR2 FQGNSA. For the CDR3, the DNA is TGTGCCAGCAGCCGCCCTCCCACAGGGACTGGGGCCAACGTCCTGACTTTC. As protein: CASSRPPTGTGANVLTF.

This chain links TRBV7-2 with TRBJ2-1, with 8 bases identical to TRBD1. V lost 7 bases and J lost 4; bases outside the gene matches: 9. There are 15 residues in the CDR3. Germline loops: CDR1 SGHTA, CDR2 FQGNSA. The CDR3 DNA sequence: TGTGCCAGCACAAAGGGGCAGGGGGCTTACAATGAGCAGTTCTTC. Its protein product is CASTKGQGAYNEQFF.

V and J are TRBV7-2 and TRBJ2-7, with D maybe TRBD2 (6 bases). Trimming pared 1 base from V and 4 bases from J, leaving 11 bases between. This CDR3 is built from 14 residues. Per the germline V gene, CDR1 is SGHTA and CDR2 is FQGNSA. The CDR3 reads CASSLGTKQYEQYF. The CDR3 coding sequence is TGTGCCAGCAGCTTAGGGACTAAGCAATACGAGCAGTACTTC.

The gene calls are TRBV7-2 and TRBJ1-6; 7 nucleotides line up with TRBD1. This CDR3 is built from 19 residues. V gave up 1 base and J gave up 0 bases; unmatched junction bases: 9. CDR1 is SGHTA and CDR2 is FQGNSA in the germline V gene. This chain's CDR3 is CASSLGGQGVSSYNSPLHF. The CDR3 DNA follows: TGTGCCAGCAGCTTAGGGGGGCAGGGGGTGAGCTCCTATAATTCACCCCTCCACTTT.

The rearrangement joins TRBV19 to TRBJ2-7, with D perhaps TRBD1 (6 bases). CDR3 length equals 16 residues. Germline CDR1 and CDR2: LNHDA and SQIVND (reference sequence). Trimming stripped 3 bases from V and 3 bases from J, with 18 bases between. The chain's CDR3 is CASSMGTPESIYEQYF. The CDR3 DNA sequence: TGTGCCAGTAGTATGGGGACACCAGAAAGCATCTACGAGCAGTACTTC.

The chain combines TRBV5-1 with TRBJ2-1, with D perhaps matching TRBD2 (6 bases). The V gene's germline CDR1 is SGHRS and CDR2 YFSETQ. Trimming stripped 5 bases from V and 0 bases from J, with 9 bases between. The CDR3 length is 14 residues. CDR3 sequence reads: CASSSGVSYNEQFF. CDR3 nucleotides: TGCGCCAGCAGTAGCGGAGTCTCCTACAATGAGCAGTTCTTC.